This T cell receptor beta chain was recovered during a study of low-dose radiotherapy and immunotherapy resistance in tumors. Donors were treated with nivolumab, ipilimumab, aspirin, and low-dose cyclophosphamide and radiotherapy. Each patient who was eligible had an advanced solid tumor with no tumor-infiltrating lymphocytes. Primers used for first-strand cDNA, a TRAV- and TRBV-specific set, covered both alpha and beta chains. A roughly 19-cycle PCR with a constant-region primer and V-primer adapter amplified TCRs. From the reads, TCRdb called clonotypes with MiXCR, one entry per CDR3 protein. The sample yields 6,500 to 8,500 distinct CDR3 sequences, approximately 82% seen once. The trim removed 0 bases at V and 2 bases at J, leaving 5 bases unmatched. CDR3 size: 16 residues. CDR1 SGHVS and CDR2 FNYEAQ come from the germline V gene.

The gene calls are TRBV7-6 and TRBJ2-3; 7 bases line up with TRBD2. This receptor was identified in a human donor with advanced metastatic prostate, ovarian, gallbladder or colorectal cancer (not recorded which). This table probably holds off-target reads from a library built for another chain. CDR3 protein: CASSLASSGDTDTQYF. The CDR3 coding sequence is TGTGCCAGCAGCTTAGCCTCCAGCGGGGACACAGATACGCAGTATTTT.